The 10 T cell receptor beta chains reported below all come from one sample, sequenced in a study of T cell responses to AZD1222 COVID-19 vaccine. Profiling relied on immunoSEQ multiplex PCR, and the TCRdb table lists in-frame clones only, not all of them. The table shows more than 100,000 clones, with 89% occurring only once. The starting material was peripheral blood, obtained on day 0 of AZD1222 vaccination. The receptors here all came from an adult in good health.

The V gene is TRBV7-6, the J gene TRBJ2-7, with 11 positions matching TRBD2. Trimming took 4 bases from V and 7 from J; bases not matched to a gene: 12. Germline CDR1 is SGHVS and CDR2 is FNYEAQ. The CDR3 covers 16 residues. CDR3 sequence (DNA): TGTGCCAGCAGCTCGTACTATAGCGGGAGGGCCTGGGAGCAGTACTTC. Its protein product is CASSSYYSGRAWEQYF.

This chain connects TRBV14 to TRBJ1-1, with D possibly TRBD1 on 6 matching bases. Trimming cost V 4 bases and J 3 bases, with 9 bases left between them. The CDR3 has 13 amino acids. In germline, CDR1 is SGHDN, CDR2 FVKESK. CDR3 DNA sequence: TGTGCCAGCAGCCGACAGGAGGACACTGAAGCTTTCTTT. Translating gives CASSRQEDTEAFF.

This clone has only a few counts. This CDR3 is CAWSDPGHYGYTF. The CDR3 DNA sequence: TGTGCCTGGAGCGACCCGGGGCACTATGGCTACACCTTC. V is TRBV30 and J is TRBJ1-2; tentative D call: TRBD1 (5 bases). Germline CDR1 and CDR2: GTSNPN and SVGIG (reference sequence). Trimming shortened V by 3 bases and J by 3 bases, and 11 bases separated the two germline ends. CDR3 size: 13 residues.

The J gene is TRBJ2-3, the V gene TRBV19; 14 positions agree with TRBD2. With 9 bases clipped from V and 8 bases from J, the junction kept 10 bases outside the gene matches. Germline V CDR1 and CDR2: LNHDA, SQIVND (reference sequence). This CDR3 is built from 15 residues. CDR3 DNA sequence: TGTGCCAGCATGACTAGCGGGGGGGCCCTAGGTACGCAGTATTTT. As protein: CASMTSGGALGTQYF.

The chain recombines TRBV12-3 or TRBV12-4 with TRBJ1-2; the match to TRBD1 covers 7 bases. The CDR3 sequence is 12 residues long. The V segment lost 8 bases and the J segment 8 bases; nucleotides outside the gene matches: 8. CDR3 coding DNA: TGTGCCAGCGGAATCGACAGGGACGGCTACACCTTC. This encodes CASGIDRDGYTF.

This clone was observed a single time. The V call is TRBV29-1, the J call TRBJ1-2, with a possible D match to TRBD1 (5 bases). Germline CDR1 reads SQVTM; CDR2 reads ANQGSEA. V was trimmed by 6 bases and J by 2 bases, leaving 19 bases between them. CDR3 length equals 15 residues. For the CDR3, the DNA is TGCAGCGTAGACACCGGGGCCCTACCAAACTATGGCTACACCTTC. This translates into CSVDTGALPNYGYTF.

The rearrangement joins TRBV28 to TRBJ1-5; D unresolved. V lost 2 bases, J lost 2 bases, and 10 bases lay in between. Germline V gene lookup returns CDR1 MDHEN and CDR2 SYDVKM. The CDR3 is 15 amino acids. The CDR3, as DNA: TGTGCCAGCAGTTTAGGGGTTACTGGCAATCAGCCCCAGCATTTT. This codes for CASSLGVTGNQPQHF.

This clone showed up just once. The chain carries TRBV6-5 and TRBJ2-7; 8 bases align to TRBD1. After removal of 4 bases from V and 3 bases from J, the junction contained 8 bases not matched to a gene. The CDR3 is 15 residues long. Germline V gene data show CDR1 as MNHEY and CDR2 as SVGAGI. The CDR3 nucleotides are TGTGCCAGCAGTTTGACAGGGGCCAAGGGCTACGAGCAGTACTTC. Its translation is CASSLTGAKGYEQYF.

The V gene is TRBV6-5, the J gene TRBJ1-5, with TRBD1 matching over 7 bases. The CDR3 totals 14 residues. CDR1 is MNHEY, CDR2 SVGAGI, per germline. V gave up 7 bases and J gave up 3 bases; unmatched junction bases: 6. The CDR3 DNA reads TGTGCCAGCACCGAGACAGGGCACAATCAGCCCCAGCATTTT. Protein: CASTETGHNQPQHF.

The chain uses TRBV6-5 and TRBJ2-5; a possible D gene is TRBD2 (6 bases). CDR3 length equals 16 residues. Germline CDR1 reads MNHEY; CDR2 reads SVGAGI. The V end lost 4 bases, the J end lost 1 base, and 16 bases lay between the germline ends. The CDR3 loop is CASSSPLGLPQETQYF. As DNA, the CDR3 is TGTGCCAGCAGTTCCCCCTTAGGACTACCCCAAGAGACCCAGTACTTC.